This TCR beta chain appears in the sequencing data of a study of siplizumab effects on memory and regulatory T cells. Data came from immunoSEQ multiplex PCR; TCRdb stores just in-frame clones and leaves some out. The sample lists 56,000 or so clones, around 97% occurring once. Germline CDR1 and CDR2: GTSNPN and SVGIG (reference sequence). V was clipped by 7 bases and J by 4 bases, with 19 bases between them. The CDR3 is 15 residues long. The sample comprised naive CD8+ T cells sorted from blood. V usage is TRBV30 and J usage is TRBJ2-2; D is ambiguous. The TCR sequence derives from a human donor in good health. In nucleotides, the CDR3 is TGTGCCTACCTACCTCAGGTAGGGCCCACCGGGGAGCTGTTTTTT. It translates to CAYLPQVGPTGELFF.